This is a list of T cell receptor beta chains from one sample in a study of Graves' ophthalmopathy and Graves' hyperthyroidism. TCRdb redid the calling of the multiplex PCR reads with MiXCR, one entry per CDR3 protein. The sample yields about 400,000 distinct CDR3 sequences, roughly 21% seen once. Input material: peripheral blood. The origin of the receptors is a woman in her late teens or twenties with stable Graves' hyperthyroidism. The conserved cysteine and the conserved F or W are not part of the CDR3 here. Fields, in order: V gene, J gene, CDR3 protein.

TRBV25-1,TRBJ1-3,ASSDRTGNTIY
TRBV12-3/TRBV12-4,TRBJ1-5,ASSLPGTVNQPQH
TRBV5-1,TRBJ1-2,ASSLTNPGIGYT
TRBV25-1,TRBJ2-2,ASSGLAGGSAGELF
TRBV6-2/TRBV6-3,TRBJ2-7,ASSYKLTGIYEQY
TRBV6-1,TRBJ1-5,ASADRANNQPQH
TRBV6-5,TRBJ2-5,ASSDSFAETQY
TRBV27,TRBJ2-5,ASSLSWYSQETQY
TRBV3-1,TRBJ2-5,ASSQDITGVPVETQY
TRBV27,TRBJ1-1,ASKSGNTEAF
TRBV30,TRBJ1-1,AWEPWDTEAF
TRBV4-1,TRBJ1-3,ASSSRRGGNTIY
TRBV2,TRBJ2-7,ASSDYPLPWASGRTYEQY
TRBV19,TRBJ1-5,ASSSGQLNQPQH
TRBV12-5,TRBJ2-6,ASFRDRGLSAGANVLT